This T cell receptor (beta chain) was recorded in a study of T cell repertoires in cytomegalovirus infection. Comment on this clonotype: Its target is unknown.

Trimming removed 1 base from V and 2 bases from J, with 12 bases in between. The CDR3 loop spans 15 amino acids. CDR1 MGHRA and CDR2 YSYEKL come from the germline V gene. TCRdb itself ran the reads through MiXCR, one entry per CDR3 protein. The table shows about 830,000 distinct CDR3 sequences, with roughly 33% occurring only once. The sequence came from a human donor in good health (CMV status not recorded). Some clones in this sample may be carry-over from other donors' samples. This chain connects TRBV4-1 to TRBJ2-7, with D unresolved. The sample was cultured CD8+ T cells from PBMCs, taken from culture after CMV antigen stimulation. Here the CDR3 DNA reads TGCGCCAGCAGCCAAGGGTTGGGGTCCACCTACGAGCAGTACTTC. It translates to CASSQGLGSTYEQYF.